This T cell receptor beta chain was sequenced during a study of blood T cell repertoires in COVID-19. Per the original methods: Reference gene primers were amplified, and this amplification served to estimate nucleated cell counts. Measured with immunoSEQ multiplex PCR; TCRdb has only the in-frame clones, and not every one. V and J calls and clone size are as listed in that table; D and trimming were resolved from the DNA. The sample includes almost 200,000 clones, 80% to 90% seen only once; the top ten take approximately 7.6%. Deletions cut 3 bases from V and 4 bases from J, with 17 bases between. The CDR3 is 16 amino acids. Per germline, CDR1 KGHDR and CDR2 SFDVKD. Participants were aged 18 to 89 years from about two dozen US areas. Categorization into cohorts depended on clinical history that participants reported.

This sequence joins TRBV24-1 and TRBJ1-2, with D possibly being TRBD1 (6 bases). The sample comprised PBMCs or T cells enriched from blood (not recorded which). This clonotype was sampled from a woman between 18 and 29 years old who had recovered from COVID-19. The CDR3, as DNA: TGTGCCACCAGTGATACACAGGGACGGAACCGCTATGGCTACACCTTC. It translates to CATSDTQGRNRYGYTF.